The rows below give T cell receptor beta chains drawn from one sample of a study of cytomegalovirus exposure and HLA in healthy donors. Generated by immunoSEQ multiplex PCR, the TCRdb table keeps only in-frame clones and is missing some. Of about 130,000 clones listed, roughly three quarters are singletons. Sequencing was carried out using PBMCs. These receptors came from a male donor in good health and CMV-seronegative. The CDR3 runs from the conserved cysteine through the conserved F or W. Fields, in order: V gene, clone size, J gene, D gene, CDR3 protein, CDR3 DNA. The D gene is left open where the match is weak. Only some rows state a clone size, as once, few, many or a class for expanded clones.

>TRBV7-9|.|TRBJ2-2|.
CASSFQGQGGELFF
TGTGCCAGCAGCTTTCAGGGCCAGGGCGGGGAGCTGTTTTTT
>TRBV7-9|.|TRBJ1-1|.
CASSPVLGARGTEAFF
TGTGCCAGCAGCCCGGTTTTGGGGGCGCGAGGGACTGAAGCTTTCTTT
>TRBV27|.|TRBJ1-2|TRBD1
CASSSTGTGGRGYTF
TGTGCCAGCAGTTCCACCGGGACAGGGGGCCGTGGCTACACCTTC
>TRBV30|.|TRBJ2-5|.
CAWSYSDQETQYF
TGTGCCTGGAGTTATAGTGACCAAGAGACCCAGTACTTC
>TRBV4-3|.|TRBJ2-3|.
CASSRTRGRDTQYF
TGCGCCAGCAGCCGCACAAGAGGGAGGGATACGCAGTATTTT
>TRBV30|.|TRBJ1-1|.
CAWILRTEAFF
TGTGCCTGGATCCTTAGAACTGAAGCTTTCTTT
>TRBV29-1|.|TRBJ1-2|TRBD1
CSVSPGQGANYGYTF
TGCAGCGTCTCCCCGGGACAGGGGGCGAACTATGGCTACACCTTC
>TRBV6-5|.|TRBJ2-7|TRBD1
CASSLGTGRYEQYF
TGTGCCAGCAGTCTCGGGACAGGGAGGTACGAGCAGTACTTC
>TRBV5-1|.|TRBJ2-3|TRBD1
CASSVQGAEQYF
TGCGCCAGCAGCGTCCAGGGGGCCGAGCAGTATTTT
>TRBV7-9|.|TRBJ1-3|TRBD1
CASSLRGLDTIYF
TGTGCCAGCAGCTTAAGGGGGCTGGACACCATATATTTT
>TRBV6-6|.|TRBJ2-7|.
CASRAGTRSSYEQYF
TGTGCCAGCAGGGCCGGGACTCGAAGCTCCTACGAGCAGTACTTC
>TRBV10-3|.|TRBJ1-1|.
CAISPSLNTEAFF
TGTGCCATCAGTCCCTCCTTGAACACTGAAGCTTTCTTT
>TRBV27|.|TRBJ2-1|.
CASSLLRSHYNEQFF
TGTGCCAGCAGTTTATTGCGTTCCCACTACAATGAGCAGTTCTTC
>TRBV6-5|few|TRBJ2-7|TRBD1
CASSSPGQSTNEQYF
TGTGCCAGCAGTTCCCCGGGACAGAGTACAAACGAGCAGTACTTC
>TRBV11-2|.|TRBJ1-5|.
CASSRDISNQPQHF
TGTGCCAGCAGCCGTGACATTAGCAATCAGCCCCAGCATTTT
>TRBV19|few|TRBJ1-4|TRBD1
CASSIRDSTNEKLFF
TGTGCCAGTAGTATCAGGGACAGCACGAATGAAAAACTGTTTTTT
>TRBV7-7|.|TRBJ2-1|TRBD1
CASSFGQDNEQFF
TGTGCTAGCAGCTTTGGACAGGACAATGAGCAGTTCTTC
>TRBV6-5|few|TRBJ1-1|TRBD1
CASSLPGQGFPFF
TGTGCCAGCTCACTGCCGGGACAGGGGTTTCCTTTCTTT
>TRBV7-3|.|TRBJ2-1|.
CASSSRSIPSDEQFF
TGTGCCAGCAGCTCGAGGTCCATCCCCTCCGATGAGCAGTTCTTC
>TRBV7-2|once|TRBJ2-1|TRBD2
CASSLNSGGDLEQFF
TGTGCCAGCAGCTTAAATTCTGGGGGGGATCTTGAGCAGTTCTTC
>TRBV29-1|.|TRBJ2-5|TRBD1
CSPLDRGETQYF
TGCAGCCCCTTGGACAGGGGAGAGACCCAGTACTTC
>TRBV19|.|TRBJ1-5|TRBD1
CASSPSQGNNQPQHF
TGTGCCAGTAGTCCTTCACAGGGGAACAATCAGCCCCAGCATTTT
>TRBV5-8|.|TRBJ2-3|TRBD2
CASSWTSGGADTQYF
TGTGCCAGCAGTTGGACTAGCGGGGGGGCGGATACGCAGTATTTT
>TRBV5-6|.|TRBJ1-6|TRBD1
CASHRDRGLSYNSPLHF
TGTGCCAGTCACCGGGACAGGGGGCTCTCCTATAATTCACCCCTCCACTTT
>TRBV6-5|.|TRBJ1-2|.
CASQDRGYGYTF
TGTGCCAGTCAGGACCGGGGCTATGGCTACACCTTC
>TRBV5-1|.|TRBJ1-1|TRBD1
CASSLGTGGSYTEAFF
TGCGCCAGCAGTCTAGGGACAGGTGGTTCGTACACTGAAGCTTTCTTT
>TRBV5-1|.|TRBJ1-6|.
CASSLAQGIRSPLHF
TGCGCCAGCAGCTTGGCTCAGGGGATAAGGTCACCCCTCCACTTT
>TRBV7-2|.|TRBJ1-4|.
CASRPTGRATNEKLFF
TGTGCCAGCAGGCCCACGGGGAGGGCAACTAATGAAAAACTGTTTTTT
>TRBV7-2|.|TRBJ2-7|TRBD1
CASSLGGQAGAYEQYF
TGTGCCAGCAGCTTAGGGGGACAGGCTGGGGCCTACGAGCAGTACTTC
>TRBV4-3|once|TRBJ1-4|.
CASSQARDQKLFF
TGCGCCAGCAGCCAGGCCCGGGATCAGAAACTGTTTTTT
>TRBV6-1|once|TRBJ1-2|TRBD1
CASSGTTGARRDGYTF
TGTGCCAGCAGTGGGACGACAGGGGCGCGTAGGGATGGCTACACCTTC
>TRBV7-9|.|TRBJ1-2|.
CASSSSQALLGGYTF
TGTGCCAGCAGCTCGTCACAGGCGCTGCTAGGCGGCTACACCTTC
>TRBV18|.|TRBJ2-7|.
CASSLPGSYEQYF
TGTGCCAGCTCACTCCCAGGTTCCTACGAGCAGTACTTC
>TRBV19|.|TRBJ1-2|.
CASSITASQNYGYTF
TGTGCCAGTAGTATAACAGCTTCGCAGAACTATGGCTACACCTTC
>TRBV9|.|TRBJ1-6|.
CASSVGSAVFNSPLHF
TGTGCCAGCAGCGTAGGGAGTGCCGTCTTTAATTCACCCCTCCACTTT
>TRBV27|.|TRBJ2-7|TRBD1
CASSRQGSKEGEQYF
TGTGCCAGTTCGCGACAGGGCTCAAAGGAAGGCGAGCAGTACTTC
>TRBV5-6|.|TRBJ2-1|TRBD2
CASSSYLAGEPYNEQFF
TGTGCCAGCAGCTCCTACTTAGCGGGGGAGCCCTACAATGAGCAGTTCTTC
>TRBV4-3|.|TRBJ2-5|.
CASSQDPSEDIQETQYF
TGCGCCAGCAGCCAAGATCCTAGCGAAGACATCCAAGAGACCCAGTACTTC
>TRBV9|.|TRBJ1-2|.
CASSVGQDPYGYTF
TGTGCCAGCAGCGTAGGACAGGACCCTTATGGCTACACCTTC
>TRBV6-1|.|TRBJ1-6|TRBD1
CASSEAGTGGSPLHF
TGTGCCAGCAGTGAAGCCGGGACAGGGGGTTCACCCCTCCACTTT